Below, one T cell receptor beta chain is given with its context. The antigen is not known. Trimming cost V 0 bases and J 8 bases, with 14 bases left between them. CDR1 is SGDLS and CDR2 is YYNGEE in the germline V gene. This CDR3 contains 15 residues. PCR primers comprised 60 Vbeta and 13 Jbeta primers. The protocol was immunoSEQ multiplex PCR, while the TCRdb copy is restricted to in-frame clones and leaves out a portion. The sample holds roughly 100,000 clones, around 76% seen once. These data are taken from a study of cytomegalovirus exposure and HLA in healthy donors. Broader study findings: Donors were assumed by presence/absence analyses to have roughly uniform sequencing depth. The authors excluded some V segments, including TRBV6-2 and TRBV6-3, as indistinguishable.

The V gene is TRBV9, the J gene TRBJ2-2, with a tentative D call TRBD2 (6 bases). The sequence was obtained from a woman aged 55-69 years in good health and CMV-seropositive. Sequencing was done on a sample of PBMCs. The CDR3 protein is CASSVVTGAAGELFF. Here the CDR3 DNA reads TGTGCCAGCAGCGTAGTGACGGGAGCTGCGGGGGAGCTGTTTTTT.